The next 11 T cell receptor beta chains were all read from a single sample in a study of cytomegalovirus exposure and HLA in healthy donors. Assay used: immunoSEQ multiplex PCR; TCRdb lists only in-frame clones, some missing. Of over 150,000 clones in the sample, around 81% were seen once. Input material: PBMCs. Receptor source: a woman aged 18-29 years in good health and CMV-seropositive.

The CDR3 sequence is CASSQDVRDRGYEQYF. The CDR3 coding sequence is TGCGCCAGCAGCCAAGATGTGAGGGACAGGGGCTACGAGCAGTACTTC. The chain is built from TRBV4-3 and TRBJ2-7, with 10 bases fitting TRBD1. Germline CDR1 is LGHNA and CDR2 is YSLEER. The V segment lost 0 bases and the J segment 3 bases; nucleotides outside the gene matches: 5. The CDR3 loop spans 16 amino acids.

The gene calls are TRBV11-2 and TRBJ1-2, with D hard to call. CDR3 length equals 14 residues. Trimming took 5 bases from V and 4 from J, leaving 14 bases between them. Germline V CDR1 and CDR2: SGHAT, FQNNGV. The CDR3 region is CASSPTTGGYGYTF. In DNA form, the CDR3 reads TGTGCCAGCAGCCCGACTACCGGAGGCTATGGCTACACCTTC. The whole variable domain, filled in from reference TRBV11-2 and TRBJ1-2, reads EAGVAQSPRYKIIEKRQSVAFWCNPISGHATLYWYQQILGQGPKLLIQFQNNGVVDDSQLPKDRFSAERLKGVDSTLKIQPAKLEDSAVYLCASSPTTGGYGYTFGSGTRLTVV.

V gene TRBV5-6 combines with J gene TRBJ2-1, with 8 bases lining up with TRBD1. Germline V CDR1 and CDR2: SGHDT, YYEEEE. This CDR3 region has 19 residues. With 2 bases clipped from V and 0 bases from J, the junction kept 13 bases outside the gene matches. CDR3 DNA sequence: TGTGCCAGCAGCTTTTCCGCGGGACAGGCTAAGAGCTCCTACAATGAGCAGTTCTTC. It codes for CASSFSAGQAKSSYNEQFF.

This chain uses TRBV15 with TRBJ2-1; tentative D call: TRBD1 (6 bases). The CDR3 is 13 amino acids. Per the germline V gene, CDR1 is LNHNV and CDR2 is YYDKDF (reference sequence). The V end was cut by 7 bases, the J end by 2 bases, with 9 bases between. CDR3 protein: CATTQGTYNEQFF. Written as DNA, the CDR3 is TGTGCCACCACCCAGGGGACCTACAATGAGCAGTTCTTC.

This chain links TRBV7-3 with TRBJ2-1; the D is unclear. V lost 5 bases and J lost 5, with 7 bases in between. CDR1 and CDR2 (germline): SGHTA, FQGTGA. The CDR3 length is 12 residues. The CDR3 DNA follows: TGTGCCAGCAGCCAGTATAACAATGAGCAGTTCTTC. Protein product: CASSQYNNEQFF. The full variable domain, in which reference TRBV7-3 and TRBJ2-1 provide the parts outside the CDR3, is GAGVSQTPSNKVTEKGKYVELRCDPISGHTALYWYRQSLGQGPEFLIYFQGTGAADDSGLPNDRFFAVRPEGSVSTLKIQRTERGDSAVYLCASSQYNNEQFFGPGTRLTVL.

V usage is TRBV4-3 and J usage is TRBJ1-2; TRBD1 aligns across 7 bases. The CDR3 consists of 16 residues. With 0 bases clipped from V and 4 bases from J, the junction kept 8 bases outside the gene matches. Germline lookup yields CDR1 LGHNA and CDR2 YSLEER. CDR3 nucleotide sequence: TGCGCCAGCAGCCAAGAGACAGGGTTAGGTGCCTATGGCTACACCTTC. Its translation is CASSQETGLGAYGYTF.

This chain joins TRBV15 and TRBJ2-5; a possible D gene is TRBD1 (6 bases). Germline CDR1 and CDR2: LNHNV and YYDKDF (reference sequence). With 7 bases removed from V and 4 bases from J, the gap between germline ends came to 13 bases. The CDR3 spans 13 residues. CDR3 sequence: CATNPGHGETQYF. The CDR3 DNA reads as TGTGCCACCAATCCGGGACACGGAGAGACCCAGTACTTC.

The V call is TRBV5-4, the J call TRBJ2-2, with 10 bases aligning to TRBD1. Trimming at V came to 0 bases and at J to 4 bases, leaving 6 bases not matched to a gene. The V gene's germline CDR1 is SGHNT and CDR2 YYREEE (reference sequence). There are 17 residues in the CDR3. The CDR3 nucleotides read TGTGCCAGCAGCTTGGGGAGAAGGACAGGGGGCACCGGGGAGCTGTTTTTT. Amino acid sequence: CASSLGRRTGGTGELFF.

The V gene is TRBV6-1, the J gene TRBJ2-7; D is ambiguous. Germline V lookup: CDR1 MNHNS, CDR2 SASEGT. The germline V and J ends were trimmed by 6 bases and 4 bases, with 13 bases remaining between them. The CDR3 has 13 residues. The CDR3 DNA follows: TGTGCCAGCAGCCCAACGGTGAGTTACGAGCAGTACTTC. It specifies CASSPTVSYEQYF.

This chain connects TRBV2 to TRBJ2-4; possibly TRBD1 for D (6 bases). CDR1 and CDR2 from the germline V gene are SNHLY and FYNNEI. The CDR3 runs 14 residues. Trimming cost V 6 bases and J 5 bases, with 14 bases left between them. CDR3 residues: CASRGHRGQNIQYF. CDR3 DNA sequence: TGTGCCAGCAGGGGACACCGTGGACAAAACATTCAGTACTTC.

This chain connects TRBV29-1 to TRBJ1-4; D is possibly TRBD1 (5 bases). Trimming shortened V by 7 bases and J by 14 bases, and 17 bases separated the two germline ends. The CDR3 contains 11 residues. Germline V gene data show CDR1 as SQVTM and CDR2 as ANQGSEA. The CDR3 sequence is CSAWDGRGLFF. The CDR3 nucleotides read TGCAGCGCCTGGGACGGGAGGGGTCTGTTTTTT.